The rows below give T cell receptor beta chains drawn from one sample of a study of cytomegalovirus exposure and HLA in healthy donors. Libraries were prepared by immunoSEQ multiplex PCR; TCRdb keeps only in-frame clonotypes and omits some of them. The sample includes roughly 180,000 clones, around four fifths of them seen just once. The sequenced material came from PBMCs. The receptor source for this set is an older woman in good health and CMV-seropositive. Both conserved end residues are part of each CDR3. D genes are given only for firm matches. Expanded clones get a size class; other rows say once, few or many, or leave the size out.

CASALPQGPRQPQHF TGTGCTAGTGCCCTCCCCCAGGGGCCCCGTCAGCCCCAGCATTTT NA TRBV12-5 NA TRBJ1-5
CASRWTGDTEAFF TGTGCCAGCCGGTGGACAGGGGACACTGAAGCTTTCTTT TRBD1 TRBV2 NA TRBJ1-1
CASSATTGTNEKLFF TGTGCCAGCAGCGCGACGACAGGGACTAATGAAAAACTGTTTTTT TRBD1 TRBV7-3 NA TRBJ1-4
CASRSGQTLNTEAFF TGTGCCAGCAGATCTGGACAGACCCTCAACACTGAAGCTTTCTTT NA TRBV5-4 NA TRBJ1-1
CAWGLSGEQYF TGTGCCTGGGGCCTGTCGGGGGAGCAGTACTTC NA TRBV30 NA TRBJ2-7
CASRTGEGHTIYF TGTGCCAGCAGAACAGGGGAAGGTCACACCATATATTTT TRBD1 TRBV6-5 once TRBJ1-3
CAWEGAGWETQYF TGTGCCTGGGAGGGGGCGGGATGGGAGACCCAGTACTTC NA TRBV30 NA TRBJ2-5
CASTPGTMNTEAFF TGCGCCAGCACCCCTGGGACAATGAACACTGAAGCTTTCTTT NA TRBV5-1 few TRBJ1-1
CASSGTTGAAGEQYF TGTGCCAGCAGCGGGACGACAGGGGCTGCAGGCGAGCAGTACTTC TRBD1 TRBV7-8 NA TRBJ2-7
CASSLLAGVGNEQFF TGTGCCAGCAGCTTACTAGCGGGAGTGGGAAATGAGCAGTTCTTC TRBD2 TRBV7-3 NA TRBJ2-1
CASSQDREIFYYEQYF TGTGCCAGCAGCCAGGACAGGGAAATTTTTTACTACGAGCAGTACTTC TRBD1 TRBV7-2 NA TRBJ2-7
CASSWSGGFNEQFF TGTGCCAGCAGTTGGTCCGGGGGATTTAATGAGCAGTTCTTC NA TRBV27 NA TRBJ2-1
CASSFRRGSNQPQHF TGTGCCAGCAGCTTCCGGAGGGGAAGCAATCAGCCCCAGCATTTT NA TRBV28 NA TRBJ1-5
CASSVDYGGGPNEQFF TGTGCCAGCAGCGTAGATTATGGCGGGGGCCCCAATGAGCAGTTCTTC NA TRBV9 few TRBJ2-1
CASSVSGGAGSEQFF TGTGCCAGCAGCGTTAGCGGGGGGGCAGGGAGTGAGCAGTTCTTC TRBD2 TRBV7-2 NA TRBJ2-1
CASSLAVRESDNEQFF TGTGCCAGCAGCTTAGCGGTGCGGGAGAGTGACAATGAGCAGTTCTTC TRBD2 TRBV11-2 few TRBJ2-1
CASSQDVLAGADGELFF TGTGCCAGCAGCCAAGATGTACTAGCGGGAGCGGACGGGGAGCTGTTTTTT TRBD2 TRBV4-2 NA TRBJ2-2
CAIRQPEQYF TGTGCCATCCGACAACCCGAGCAGTACTTC NA TRBV2 NA TRBJ2-7